These 20 T cell receptor beta chains were all obtained from the same sample, sequenced in a study of regulatory T cells in long-lasting Graves disease. Time point indicated: newly diagnosed GD, antithyroid drugs for less than 3 months. There was RNA extracted from PBMCs, and the TCR library was made from it. Investigators prepared the TCR beta libraries by applying iRepertoire HTBI primers and Arm-PCR of CDR3 regions. TCRdb re-derived calls from the multiplex PCR reads in MiXCR, one entry per CDR3 protein. The sample consists of 300,000 to 450,000 distinct CDR3 sequences, about 14% of them appearing once. Sequences were derived from peripheral blood mononuclear cells (PBMCs), sampled at new diagnosis, from a patient treated with antithyroid drugs. The receptors here all came from a female donor with Graves disease.

This clonotype was counted ten times or more. The gene calls are TRBV11-3 and TRBJ2-5; TRBD2 aligns across 8 bases. V lost 5 bases to trimming and J lost 2 bases; unmatched junction nucleotides: 7. The germline V gene has CDR1 SGHNT and CDR2 YENEEA. The CDR3 is 15 amino acids. In DNA, the CDR3 is TGTGCCAGCAGCCGCGGGGGGCTAGCGCAAGAGACCCAGTACTTC. As protein: CASSRGGLAQETQYF.

Concerning this clonotype itself: Given a much more abundant clone one base away, this may be a read error. The genes are TRBV6-2 or TRBV6-3 and TRBJ1-5, with D possibly being TRBD1 (5 bases). This CDR3 is 14 amino acids long. Trimming shortened V by 8 bases and J by 5 bases, and 16 bases separated the two germline ends. From germline, CDR1 is MNHEY and CDR2 SVGEGT. The CDR3 sequence: CASGALNFYQPQHF. CDR3 sequence (DNA): TGTGCCAGCGGGGCCCTGAACTTCTATCAGCCCCAGCATTTT.

This clonotype has ten or more counts. V usage is TRBV4-1 and J usage is TRBJ2-3, with a possible D match to TRBD2 (5 bases). From germline, CDR1 is MGHRA and CDR2 YSYEKL. Trimming stripped 6 bases from V and 0 bases from J, with 13 bases between. The CDR3 totals 15 residues. CDR3 in amino acids: CASSPPAASTDTQYF. The CDR3 DNA reads TGCGCCAGCAGTCCCCCAGCGGCAAGCACAGATACGCAGTATTTT.

This clonotype was recorded many times. The chain has TRBV6-5 and TRBJ1-5; D ambiguous. The CDR3 length is 18 residues. The V and J ends lost 0 bases and 3 bases respectively, with 18 bases between them. From germline, CDR1 is MNHEY and CDR2 SVGAGI. CDR3 DNA: TGTGCCAGCAGTTACTCGATCAGGTCCGGTCTCGACAATCAGCCCCAGCATTTT. Protein sequence: CASSYSIRSGLDNQPQHF.

The chain employs TRBV27 and TRBJ2-3; D might be TRBD2 (5 bases). CDR3 length equals 18 residues. Germline V gives CDR1 MNHEY, CDR2 SMNVEV (reference sequence). Deletions cut 7 bases from V and 2 bases from J, with 25 bases between. Here the CDR3 reads CASMDPPPERGHTDTQYF. The CDR3 bases are TGTGCCAGCATGGACCCCCCCCCGGAGAGAGGGCACACAGATACGCAGTATTTT.

This clonotype was observed a handful of times. The V and J genes are TRBV19 and TRBJ2-3; 12 bases are shared with TRBD2. Trimming at V came to 6 bases and at J to 3 bases, leaving 4 bases not matched to a gene. The germline V gene encodes CDR1 LNHDA and CDR2 SQIVND (reference sequence). The CDR3 is made up of 15 amino acids. CDR3 residues: CASRPSGRATDTQYF. In DNA, the CDR3 is TGTGCCAGTAGACCTAGCGGGAGGGCGACAGATACGCAGTATTTT.

This clonotype was observed a single time. The rearrangement uses TRBV6-2 or TRBV6-3 and TRBJ2-7, with D possibly being TRBD2 (6 bases). The V end lost 6 bases, the J end lost 2 bases, and 14 bases lay between the germline ends. CDR1 and CDR2 (germline): MNHEY, SVGEGT. CDR3 length equals 14 residues. Written as DNA, the CDR3 is TGTGCCAGCAGGGCCCCGGGACTCCCCTACGAGCAGTACTTC. It yields the protein CASRAPGLPYEQYF.

This clonotype was detected many times. CDR3 sequence reads: CASGHGTAAYEQYF. CDR3 sequence (DNA): TGTGCTAGTGGTCACGGGACAGCAGCCTACGAGCAGTACTTC. The J gene is TRBJ2-7, the V gene TRBV12-5; 7 nucleotides line up with TRBD1. J was trimmed by 2 bases and V by 5 bases; bases with no gene match: 6. The CDR3 has 14 residues. Germline loops: CDR1 LGHNT, CDR2 FRNRAP. Full variable domain (missing parts from reference TRBV12-5 and TRBJ2-7): DARVTQTPRHKVTEMGQEVTMRCQPILGHNTVFWYRQTMMQGLELLAYFRNRAPLDDSGMPKDRFSAEMPDATLATLKIQPSEPRDSAVYFCASGHGTAAYEQYFGPGTRLTVT.

J is TRBJ1-1 and V is TRBV12-3 or TRBV12-4; 12 positions agree with TRBD1. The CDR3 consists of 17 residues. Losses at the gene ends were 6 bases for V and 1 base for J; bases not matched to a gene: 9. CDR3 sequence reads: CASSLSGTGGRNTEAFF. The CDR3 nucleotides read TGTGCCAGCAGCCTCTCCGGGACAGGGGGCCGGAACACTGAAGCTTTCTTT.

This clonotype appeared many times. This sequence joins TRBV30 and TRBJ1-1; no clear D. Germline CDR1 is GTSNPN and CDR2 is SVGIG (reference sequence). Trimming left V 2 bases short and J 1 base short, with 5 bases between. The CDR3 contains 12 residues. For the CDR3, the DNA is TGTGCCTGGAGTCTTGAGAACACTGAAGCTTTCTTT. This encodes CAWSLENTEAFF.

This clonotype was counted between two and nine times. The rearrangement joins TRBV4-1 to TRBJ2-2; weak D call: TRBD1 (6 bases). The CDR3 contains 19 residues. Germline loops: CDR1 MGHRA, CDR2 YSYEKL. The ends were cut back, 1 base at V and 2 bases at J, with 20 bases in the middle. The CDR3 is CASSQASLQGHQNTGELFF. DNA of the CDR3: TGCGCCAGCAGCCAAGCTTCTCTCCAGGGACACCAAAACACCGGGGAGCTGTTTTTT.

Many counts were recorded for this clonotype. The CDR3 nucleotides read TGTGCTAGTGGTCCTGGTGCTAAGCGGGAGAGCGATGAGCAGTTCTTC. This translates into CASGPGAKRESDEQFF. The rearrangement links TRBV12-5 to TRBJ2-1; 8 bases agree with TRBD2. Trimming at V came to 5 bases and at J to 8 bases, leaving 14 bases not matched to a gene. The germline V gene has CDR1 LGHNT and CDR2 FRNRAP. The CDR3 is made up of 16 amino acids.

A single count supports this clonotype. The J gene is TRBJ1-1, the V gene TRBV12-3 or TRBV12-4; D is possibly TRBD1 (6 bases). Trimming stripped 3 bases from V and 1 base from J, with 15 bases between. CDR3 length: 16 residues. CDR3 loop: CASSFGGARGNTEAFF. The CDR3 coding sequence is TGTGCCAGCAGTTTCGGGGGGGCGCGAGGGAACACTGAAGCTTTCTTT.

To note about this clonotype: With a far larger clone one base away, a read error is the likely cause. V usage is TRBV6-5 and J usage is TRBJ1-5; 8 bases are a match to TRBD1. Germline V gene data show CDR1 as MNHEY and CDR2 as SVGAGI. CDR3 length equals 15 residues. V dropped 4 bases and J dropped 2; count of bases not matched to a gene: 4. In nucleotides, the CDR3 is TGTGCCAGCAGTTCGGACAGGGAGGGCAATCAGCCCCAGCATTTT. It codes for CASSSDREGNQPQHF.

This clonotype appeared many times. The chain's CDR3 is CASSLEYSQLYNEQFF. The CDR3 bases are TGTGCCAGCAGTTTAGAGTACTCACAGCTTTACAATGAGCAGTTCTTC. V usage is TRBV12-3 or TRBV12-4 and J usage is TRBJ2-1, with unresolved D. V was pared by 1 base and J by 4 bases, with 14 bases between. The CDR3 runs 16 residues.

The J gene is TRBJ1-2, the V gene TRBV24-1; perhaps TRBD1 as D (5 bases). Germline-derived CDR1 and CDR2 are KGHDR and SFDVKD. Trimming removed 4 bases from V and 6 bases from J, with 5 bases in between. CDR3 size: 11 residues. The CDR3 protein is CATSEGDGYTF. CDR3 nucleotide sequence: TGTGCCACCAGTGAGGGGGATGGCTACACCTTC.

The genes are TRBV2 and TRBJ2-3, with 11 bases fitting TRBD2. The closer fit of TRBJ2-5 to the DNA end suggests the J call may be wrong. The CDR3 runs to 14 residues. The germline gives CDR1 SNHLY, CDR2 FYNNEI. The CDR3 DNA is TGTGCCAGCAGTGGGCTAGCGGGGGGAGAGACCCAGTACTTC. This codes for CASSGLAGGETQYF.

With respect to this clonotype: At one boundary the junction diverges from the germline segment, which might be a read error. This chain connects TRBV12-3 or TRBV12-4 to TRBJ1-2, with D unclear. The CDR3 covers 12 residues. Written as DNA, the CDR3 is TGTGCCAGCAGCTTAGACGTCCCTGGCTACACCTTC. It specifies CASSLDVPGYTF.

This clonotype came up a few times. No conserved phenylalanine or tryptophan ends this CDR3, so it is likely a read error. The rearrangement joins TRBV7-2 to TRBJ1-1; weak D call: TRBD1 (5 bases). V was shortened by 3 bases and J by 6 bases, with 14 bases between the two germline ends. CDR1 and CDR2 from the germline V gene are SGHTA and FQGNSA. The CDR3 consists of 14 residues. The CDR3 here is CASSLTQGSAEAFS. The DNA for the CDR3 is TGTGCCAGCAGCTTGACCCAGGGTTCTGCTGAAGCTTTCTCT.

On this clonotype: A single base separates this from a much larger clone, so it may be a read error. This chain connects TRBV5-1 to TRBJ2-3; either TRBD1 or TRBD2 may supply D (5 bases each). The CDR3 length is 15 residues. The V end was cut by 0 bases, the J end by 4 bases, with 12 bases between. Per the germline V gene, CDR1 is SGHRS and CDR2 is YFSETQ. CDR3: CASSLDGGGSDTQYF. CDR3 nucleotides: TGCGCCAGCAGCTTGGACGGTGGGGGTTCAGATACGCAGTATTTT.